The rows below give T cell receptor beta chains drawn from one sample of a study of cytomegalovirus exposure and HLA in healthy donors. TCRdb keeps only in-frame clones here, not all; method: immunoSEQ multiplex PCR. The sample includes about 120,000 clones, under 85% of them seen just once. Sequencing was done on a sample of PBMCs. Receptor source: a man aged 18 to 35 in good health and CMV-seropositive. Each CDR3 is given with its conserved first and last residue. Fields, in order: D gene, CDR3 length, J gene, V gene, clone size, CDR3 protein, CDR3 DNA. A D gene is named only where the DNA matches it firmly. Size is omitted from some rows. Given values are once, few, many or a class for expanded clones.

TRBD1,12,TRBJ2-7,TRBV7-8,few,CASTSGGGEQYF,TGTGCCAGCACCTCAGGGGGCGGCGAGCAGTACTTC
-,14,TRBJ2-5,TRBV28,-,CASSLSGSGETQYF,TGTGCCAGCTCCCTCTCGGGAAGTGGAGAGACCCAGTACTTC
-,13,TRBJ1-1,TRBV5-1,-,CASSLLLNTEAFF,TGCGCCAGCAGCTTGCTCTTAAACACTGAAGCTTTCTTT
-,14,TRBJ2-2,TRBV11-1,-,CASSPTGHTGELFF,TGTGCCAGCAGCCCAACAGGACACACCGGGGAGCTGTTTTTT
TRBD1,15,TRBJ2-4,TRBV5-4,-,CASSREQGTKNSQYF,TGTGCCAGCAGCCGAGAACAGGGGACCAAAAACAGTCAGTACTTC
TRBD1,14,TRBJ2-7,TRBV28,-,CASRGTELPYEQYF,TGTGCCAGCAGAGGGACAGAACTCCCTTACGAGCAGTACTTC
-,12,TRBJ1-1,TRBV29-1,-,CSVKQLNTEAFF,TGCAGCGTAAAACAGCTGAACACTGAAGCTTTCTTT
TRBD1,15,TRBJ1-4,TRBV9,-,CASSTSGQGNEKLFF,TGTGCCAGCAGCACTAGCGGACAGGGGAATGAAAAACTGTTTTTT
TRBD1,15,TRBJ2-5,TRBV28,-,CASSSDRLGQETQYF,TGTGCCAGCAGTTCGGACAGGTTAGGACAAGAGACCCAGTACTTC
TRBD1,15,TRBJ1-4,TRBV18,-,CASSPRTGDQEKLFF,TGTGCCAGCTCACCACGGACAGGGGATCAAGAAAAACTGTTTTTT
TRBD1,15,TRBJ2-2,TRBV18,-,CASSPSGTGAGELFF,TGTGCCAGCTCACCATCTGGGACAGGGGCCGGGGAGCTGTTTTTT
-,14,TRBJ1-6,TRBV10-3,once,CAISELTVNSPLHF,TGTGCCATCAGTGAGTTGACAGTTAATTCACCCCTCCACTTT
-,14,TRBJ2-7,TRBV11-2,-,CASSLDFSTYEQYF,TGTGCCAGCAGTTTGGACTTTTCTACCTACGAGCAGTACTTC
-,12,TRBJ1-1,TRBV28,-,CASSLQNTEAFF,TGTGCCAGCAGTTTACAGAACACTGAAGCTTTCTTT
-,12,TRBJ2-5,TRBV29-1,-,CSVLTEKETQYF,TGCAGCGTTCTGACAGAGAAAGAGACCCAGTACTTC
-,17,TRBJ2-6,TRBV10-3,-,CAISYFGGPSGANVLTF,TGTGCCATCAGTTATTTCGGAGGGCCCTCTGGGGCCAACGTCCTGACTTTC
-,14,TRBJ1-2,TRBV28,-,CAIAQGWGGYGYTF,TGTGCCATCGCACAGGGCTGGGGCGGCTATGGCTACACCTTC
-,13,TRBJ2-7,TRBV19,once,CASSIAISYEQYF,TGTGCCAGTAGTATAGCCATCTCCTACGAGCAGTACTTC
TRBD1,15,TRBJ1-2,TRBV2,-,CAGIRDRGLGDGYTF,TGTGCCGGCATTCGGGACAGGGGGCTGGGAGATGGCTACACCTTC
TRBD2,19,TRBJ2-1,TRBV27,-,CASSTTRTGFGLAGVEQFF,TGTGCCAGCAGCACAACCCGGACAGGATTCGGACTAGCGGGAGTCGAGCAGTTCTTC
TRBD1,15,TRBJ2-5,TRBV4-1,once,CASSQVTGGWETQYF,TGCGCCAGCAGCCAAGTGACAGGGGGGTGGGAGACCCAGTACTTC
-,15,TRBJ1-1,TRBV6-1,-,CASLTARGIDTEAFF,TGTGCCAGCCTTACGGCACGGGGTATCGACACTGAAGCTTTCTTT
TRBD1,11,TRBJ2-5,TRBV28,-,CASSLQGAQYF,TGTGCCAGCAGCCTACAGGGGGCCCAGTACTTC
-,14,TRBJ2-5,TRBV5-5,-,CASREGGRVETQYF,TGTGCCAGCAGAGAGGGGGGGCGAGTGGAGACCCAGTACTTC
TRBD2,14,TRBJ2-5,TRBV7-2,-,CASSTTSGSVAQYF,TGTGCCAGCAGCACGACTAGCGGGTCCGTGGCCCAGTACTTC
TRBD2,16,TRBJ2-1,TRBV4-3,-,CASSQTGLAGNNEQFF,TGCGCCAGCAGCCAAACGGGACTAGCGGGGAACAATGAGCAGTTCTTC
-,15,TRBJ2-2,TRBV5-1,once,CASSLGHSNTGELFF,TGCGCCAGCAGCTTGGGACATTCGAACACCGGGGAGCTGTTTTTT
-,19,TRBJ1-3,TRBV19,-,CASIPRGQEGNSSGNTIYF,TGTGCCAGTATTCCGCGGGGGCAGGAGGGAAATAGCTCTGGAAACACCATATATTTT
-,15,TRBJ2-7,TRBV6-1,-,CASSETGIGLREQYF,TGTGCCAGCAGCGAAACAGGGATCGGGCTTCGCGAGCAGTACTTC
-,16,TRBJ1-5,TRBV6-5,-,CASSYSSRGVDQPQHF,TGTGCCAGCAGTTACTCGAGCAGGGGAGTGGATCAGCCCCAGCATTTT
TRBD1,15,TRBJ1-2,TRBV5-1,-,CASSSGRTGYDGYTF,TGCGCCAGCAGCTCAGGACGGACAGGTTATGATGGCTACACCTTC
-,15,TRBJ1-2,TRBV9,-,CASSVGNSLRYGYTF,TGTGCCAGCAGCGTAGGAAACAGCCTACGGTATGGCTACACCTTC
-,13,TRBJ1-1,TRBV9,-,CASSGPLITEAFF,TGTGCCAGCAGCGGGCCCCTCATCACTGAAGCTTTCTTT
TRBD1,14,TRBJ1-2,TRBV29-1,few,CSVEDPAGGYGYTF,TGCAGCGTTGAAGATCCCGCAGGGGGCTATGGCTACACCTTC
TRBD1,15,TRBJ1-2,TRBV18,few,CASSPNAGQGIGYTF,TGTGCCAGCTCACCGAACGCGGGACAGGGGATTGGCTACACCTTC
TRBD2,15,TRBJ2-7,TRBV6-1,once,CASSEELAGVNEQYF,TGTGCCAGCAGTGAGGAACTAGCGGGGGTAAACGAGCAGTACTTC
TRBD1,13,TRBJ1-1,TRBV29-1,-,CSLTRGLGTEAFF,TGCAGCTTGACCAGGGGGCTGGGCACTGAAGCTTTCTTT
TRBD1,13,TRBJ1-5,TRBV19,few,CASNTGGFQPQHF,TGTGCCAGTAATACAGGGGGCTTTCAGCCCCAGCATTTT
-,12,TRBJ1-1,TRBV28,few,CASSLAGTEAFF,TGTGCCAGCAGTTTGGCGGGGACTGAAGCTTTCTTT
TRBD1,18,TRBJ1-2,TRBV5-6,few,CASSLVHGRQGKDYGYTF,TGTGCCAGCAGCTTGGTACACGGGAGACAGGGTAAGGACTATGGCTACACCTTC
-,13,TRBJ2-7,TRBV18,-,CASSSESGYEQYF,TGTGCCAGCTCATCTGAGAGTGGCTACGAGCAGTACTTC
TRBD1,15,TRBJ2-6,TRBV2,-,CASSRQGSGANVLTF,TGTGCCAGCAGTCGACAGGGGTCTGGGGCCAACGTCCTGACTTTC
TRBD1,15,TRBJ1-1,TRBV5-6,-,CASSWTGTGGTEAFF,TGTGCCAGCAGCTGGACCGGGACAGGGGGTACTGAAGCTTTCTTT
-,8,TRBJ1-3,TRBV7-6,-,CASSFSGF,TGTGCCAGCAGCTTTAGCGGTTTT
-,18,TRBJ2-7,TRBV6-1,few,CASSEAPRERGNTYEQYF,TGTGCCAGCAGTGAAGCCCCACGTGAACGGGGAAACACCTACGAGCAGTACTTC
-,12,TRBJ2-3,TRBV2,-,CASGYSTDTQYF,TGTGCCAGCGGCTACAGTACAGATACGCAGTATTTT
-,14,TRBJ2-5,TRBV28,few,CASSLGSLQETQYF,TGTGCCAGCAGTTTGGGGAGCCTCCAAGAGACCCAGTACTTC
TRBD2,16,TRBJ2-3,TRBV13,-,CASSPPRAGTADTQYF,TGTGCCAGCAGCCCACCCAGAGCGGGGACGGCAGATACGCAGTATTTT
TRBD1,13,TRBJ1-4,TRBV2,-,CASSGRDSQKLFF,TGTGCCAGCAGTGGTCGGGACAGCCAAAAACTGTTTTTT
TRBD1,15,TRBJ2-5,TRBV28,once,CASSRGQGAPETQYF,TGTGCCAGCAGTAGGGGACAGGGGGCTCCTGAGACCCAGTACTTC
-,15,TRBJ2-1,TRBV11-2,-,CASSLGRSSYNEQFF,TGTGCCAGCAGCTTAGGGAGAAGCTCCTACAATGAGCAGTTCTTC
TRBD1,15,TRBJ1-4,TRBV25-1,-,CASSPWTGVNEKLFF,TGTGCCAGCAGTCCCTGGACAGGGGTTAATGAAAAACTGTTTTTT
-,13,TRBJ1-1,TRBV6-6,few,CASSPRVNTEAFF,TGTGCCAGCAGTCCCAGGGTAAACACTGAAGCTTTCTTT